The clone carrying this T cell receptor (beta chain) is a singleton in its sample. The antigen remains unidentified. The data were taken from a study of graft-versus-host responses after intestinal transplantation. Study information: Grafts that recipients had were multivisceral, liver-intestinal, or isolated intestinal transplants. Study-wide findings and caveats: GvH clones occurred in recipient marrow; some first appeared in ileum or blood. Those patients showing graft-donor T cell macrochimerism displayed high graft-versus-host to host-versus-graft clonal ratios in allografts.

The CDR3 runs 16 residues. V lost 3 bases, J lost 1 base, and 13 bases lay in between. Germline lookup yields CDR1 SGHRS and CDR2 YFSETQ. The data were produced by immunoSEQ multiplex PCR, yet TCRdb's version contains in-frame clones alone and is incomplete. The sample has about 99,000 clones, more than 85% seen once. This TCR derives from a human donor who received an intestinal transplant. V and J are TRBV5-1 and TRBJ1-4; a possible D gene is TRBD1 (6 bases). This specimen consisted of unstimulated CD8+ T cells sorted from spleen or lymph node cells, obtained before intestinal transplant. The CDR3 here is CASSSGRGETNEKLFF. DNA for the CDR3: TGCGCCAGCAGCTCCGGGAGGGGGGAAACTAATGAAAAACTGTTTTTT.